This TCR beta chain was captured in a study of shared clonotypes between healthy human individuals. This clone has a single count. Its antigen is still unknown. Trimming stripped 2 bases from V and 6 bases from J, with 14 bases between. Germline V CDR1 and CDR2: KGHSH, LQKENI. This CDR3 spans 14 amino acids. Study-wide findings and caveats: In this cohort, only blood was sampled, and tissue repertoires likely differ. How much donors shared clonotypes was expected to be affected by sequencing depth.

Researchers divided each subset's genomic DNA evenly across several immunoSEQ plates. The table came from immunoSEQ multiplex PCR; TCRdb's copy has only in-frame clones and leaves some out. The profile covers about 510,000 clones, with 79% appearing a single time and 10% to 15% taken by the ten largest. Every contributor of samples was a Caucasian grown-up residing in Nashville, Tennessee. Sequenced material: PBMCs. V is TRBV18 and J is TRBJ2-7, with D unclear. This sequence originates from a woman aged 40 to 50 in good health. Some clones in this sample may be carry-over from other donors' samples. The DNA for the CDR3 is TGTGCCAGCTCACCAACTGACACGGTGGGCGAGCAGTACTTC. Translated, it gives CASSPTDTVGEQYF. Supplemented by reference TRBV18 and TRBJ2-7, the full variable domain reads NAGVMQNPRHLVRRRGQEARLRCSPMKGHSHVYWYRQLPEEGLKFMVYLQKENIIDESGMPKERFSAEFPKEGPSILRIQQVVRGDSAAYFCASSPTDTVGEQYFGPGTRLTVT.